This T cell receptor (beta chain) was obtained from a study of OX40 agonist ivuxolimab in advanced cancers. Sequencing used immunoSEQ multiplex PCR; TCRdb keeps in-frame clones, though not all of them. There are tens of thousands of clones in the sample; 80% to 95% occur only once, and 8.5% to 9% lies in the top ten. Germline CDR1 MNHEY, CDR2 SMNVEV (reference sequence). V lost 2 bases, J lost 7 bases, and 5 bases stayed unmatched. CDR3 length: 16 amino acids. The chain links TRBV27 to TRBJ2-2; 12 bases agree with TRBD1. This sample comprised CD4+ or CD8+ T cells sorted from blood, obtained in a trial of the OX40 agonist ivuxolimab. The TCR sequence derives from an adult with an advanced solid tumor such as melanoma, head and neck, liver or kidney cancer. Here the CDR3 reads CASSLAGQGAHGELFF. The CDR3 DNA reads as TGTGCCAGCAGTTTAGCGGGACAGGGGGCCCACGGGGAGCTGTTTTTT.